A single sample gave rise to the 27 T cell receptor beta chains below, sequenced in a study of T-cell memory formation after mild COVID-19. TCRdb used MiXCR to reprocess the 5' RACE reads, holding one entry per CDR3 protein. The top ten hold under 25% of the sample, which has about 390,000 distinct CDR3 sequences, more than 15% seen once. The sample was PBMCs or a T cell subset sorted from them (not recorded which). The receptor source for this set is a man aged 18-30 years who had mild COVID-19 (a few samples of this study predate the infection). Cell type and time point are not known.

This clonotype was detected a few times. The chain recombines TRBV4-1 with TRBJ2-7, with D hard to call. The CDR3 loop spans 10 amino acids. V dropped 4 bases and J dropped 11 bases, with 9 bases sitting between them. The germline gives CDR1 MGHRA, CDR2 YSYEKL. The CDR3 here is CASSPFSKYF. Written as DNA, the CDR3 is TGCGCCAGCAGCCCGTTCAGCAAGTACTTC.

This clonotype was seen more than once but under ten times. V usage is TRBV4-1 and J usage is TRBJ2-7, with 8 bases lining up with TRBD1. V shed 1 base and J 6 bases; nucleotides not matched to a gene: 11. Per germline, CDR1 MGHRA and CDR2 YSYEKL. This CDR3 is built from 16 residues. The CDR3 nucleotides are TGCGCCAGCAGCCAAGTAACGGGGCAGGGGGCTGGCGAGCAGTACTTC. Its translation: CASSQVTGQGAGEQYF.

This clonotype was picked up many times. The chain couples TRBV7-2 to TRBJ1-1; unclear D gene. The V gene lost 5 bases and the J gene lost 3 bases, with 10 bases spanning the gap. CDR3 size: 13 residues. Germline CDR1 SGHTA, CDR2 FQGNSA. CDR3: CASSQRLDTEAFF. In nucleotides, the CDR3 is TGTGCCAGCAGCCAAAGATTAGACACTGAAGCTTTCTTT.

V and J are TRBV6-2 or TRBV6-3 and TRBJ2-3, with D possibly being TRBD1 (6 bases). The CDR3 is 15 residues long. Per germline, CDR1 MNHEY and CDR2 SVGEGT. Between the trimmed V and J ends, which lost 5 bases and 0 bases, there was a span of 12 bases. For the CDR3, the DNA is TGTGCCAGCAGTCCATCGGACAGCAGCACAGATACGCAGTATTTT. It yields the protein CASSPSDSSTDTQYF.

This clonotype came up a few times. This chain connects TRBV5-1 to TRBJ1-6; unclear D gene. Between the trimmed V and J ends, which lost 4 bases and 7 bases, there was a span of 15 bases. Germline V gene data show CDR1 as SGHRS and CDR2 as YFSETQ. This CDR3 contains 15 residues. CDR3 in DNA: TGCGCCAGCAGCGTGACACGATCGTGGAATTCACCCCTCCACTTT. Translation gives CASSVTRSWNSPLHF.

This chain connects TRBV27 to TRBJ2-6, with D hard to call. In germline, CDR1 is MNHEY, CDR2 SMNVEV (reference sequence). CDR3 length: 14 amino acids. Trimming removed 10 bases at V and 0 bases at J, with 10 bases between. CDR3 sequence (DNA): TGTGCCACCAGAAGGGACTCTGGGGCCAACGTCCTGACTTTC. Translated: CATRRDSGANVLTF.

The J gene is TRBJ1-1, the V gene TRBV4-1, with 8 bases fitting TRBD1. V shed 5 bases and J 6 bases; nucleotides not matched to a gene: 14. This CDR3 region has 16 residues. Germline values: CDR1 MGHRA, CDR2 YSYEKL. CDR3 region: CASSKRHRAGGSEAFF. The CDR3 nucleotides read TGCGCCAGCAGCAAACGGCACAGGGCAGGGGGCTCTGAAGCTTTCTTT.

For the CDR3, the DNA is TGTGCCAGCAGCTTAGCGTATGGGCAAGAGACCCAGTACTTC. Translation gives CASSLAYGQETQYF. The gene calls are TRBV6-2 or TRBV6-3 and TRBJ2-5; TRBD2 might be the D (5 bases). V lost 6 bases to trimming and J lost 2 bases, with 13 bases between them. Germline-derived CDR1 and CDR2 are MNHEY and SVGEGT. The CDR3 runs to 14 residues.

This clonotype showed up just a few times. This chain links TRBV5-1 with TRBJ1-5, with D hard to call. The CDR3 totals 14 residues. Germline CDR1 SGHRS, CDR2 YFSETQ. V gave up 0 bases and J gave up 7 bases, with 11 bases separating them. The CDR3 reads CASSLDPQGQPQHF. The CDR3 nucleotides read TGCGCCAGCAGCTTGGACCCACAAGGCCAGCCCCAGCATTTT.

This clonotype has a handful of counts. The CDR3 sequence: CASSLGGLSETQYF. As DNA, the CDR3 is TGTGCCAGCAGCTTAGGCGGACTTAGCGAGACCCAGTACTTC. The chain has TRBV11-2 and TRBJ2-5; weak D call: TRBD2 (5 bases). Trimming left V 1 base short and J 5 bases short, with 11 bases between. Per the germline V gene, CDR1 is SGHAT and CDR2 is FQNNGV. This CDR3 is 14 amino acids long.

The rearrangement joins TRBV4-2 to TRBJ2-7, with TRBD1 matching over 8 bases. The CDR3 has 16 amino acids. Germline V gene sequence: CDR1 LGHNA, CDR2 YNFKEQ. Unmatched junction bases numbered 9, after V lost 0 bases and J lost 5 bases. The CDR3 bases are TGTGCCAGCAGCCAAGATGTGCGGACAGGGTACAACGAGCAGTACTTC. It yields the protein CASSQDVRTGYNEQYF.

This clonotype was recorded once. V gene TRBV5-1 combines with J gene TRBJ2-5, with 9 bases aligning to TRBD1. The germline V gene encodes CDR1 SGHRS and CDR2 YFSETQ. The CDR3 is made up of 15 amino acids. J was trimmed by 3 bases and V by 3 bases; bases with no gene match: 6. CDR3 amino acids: CASSYSWTGEETQYF. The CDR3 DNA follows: TGCGCCAGCAGCTACTCCTGGACAGGGGAAGAGACCCAGTACTTC.

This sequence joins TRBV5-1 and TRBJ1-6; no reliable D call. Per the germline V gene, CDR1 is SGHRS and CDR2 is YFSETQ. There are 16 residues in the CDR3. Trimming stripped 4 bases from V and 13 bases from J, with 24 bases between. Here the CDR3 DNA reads TGCGCCAGCAGCCCTGAAACGGGATCCTCCAGTGACCCCCTCCACTTT. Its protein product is CASSPETGSSSDPLHF.

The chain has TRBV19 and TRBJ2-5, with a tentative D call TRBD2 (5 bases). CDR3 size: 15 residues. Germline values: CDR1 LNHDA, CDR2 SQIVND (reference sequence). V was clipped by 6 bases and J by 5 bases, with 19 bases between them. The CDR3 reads CASRDSPSRGETQYF. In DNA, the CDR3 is TGTGCCAGTAGGGACTCACCAAGTCGAGGGGAGACCCAGTACTTC. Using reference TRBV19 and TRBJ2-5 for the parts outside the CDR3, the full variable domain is DGGITQSPKYLFRKEGQNVTLSCEQNLNHDAMYWYRQDPGQGLRLIYYSQIVNDFQKGDIAEGYSVSREKKESFPLTVTSAQKNPTAFYLCASRDSPSRGETQYFGPGTRLLVL.

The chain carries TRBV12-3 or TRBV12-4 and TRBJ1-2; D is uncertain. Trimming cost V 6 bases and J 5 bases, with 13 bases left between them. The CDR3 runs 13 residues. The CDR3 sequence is CASSPIRGYGYTF. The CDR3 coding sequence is TGTGCCAGCAGCCCAATCCGGGGATATGGCTACACCTTC.

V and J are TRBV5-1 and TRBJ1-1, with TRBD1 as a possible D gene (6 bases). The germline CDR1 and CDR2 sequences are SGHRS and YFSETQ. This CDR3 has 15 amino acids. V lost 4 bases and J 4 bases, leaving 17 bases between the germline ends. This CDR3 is CASSRTGGLGTEAFF. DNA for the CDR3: TGCGCCAGCAGCCGGACGGGGGGCCTGGGCACTGAAGCTTTCTTT.

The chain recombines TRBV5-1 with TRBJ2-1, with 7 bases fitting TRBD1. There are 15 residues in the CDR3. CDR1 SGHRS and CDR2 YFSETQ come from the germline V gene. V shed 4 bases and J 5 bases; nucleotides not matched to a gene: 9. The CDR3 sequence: CASSVLPGQHNEQFF. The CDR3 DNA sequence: TGCGCCAGCAGCGTCCTCCCGGGACAGCACAATGAGCAGTTCTTC.

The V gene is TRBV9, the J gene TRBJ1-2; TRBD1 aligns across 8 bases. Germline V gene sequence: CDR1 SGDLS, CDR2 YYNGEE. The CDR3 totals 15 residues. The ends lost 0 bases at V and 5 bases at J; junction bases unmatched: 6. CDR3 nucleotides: TGTGCCAGCAGCGTAGGTCGGGGACAGGCATATGGCTACACCTTC. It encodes CASSVGRGQAYGYTF.

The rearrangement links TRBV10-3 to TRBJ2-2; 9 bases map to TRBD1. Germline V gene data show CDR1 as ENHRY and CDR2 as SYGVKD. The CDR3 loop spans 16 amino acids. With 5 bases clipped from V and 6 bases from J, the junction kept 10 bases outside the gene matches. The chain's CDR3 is CAISTGQGAPPGELFF. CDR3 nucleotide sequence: TGTGCCATCAGTACGGGACAGGGAGCCCCTCCCGGGGAGCTGTTTTTT.

The CDR3 protein is CASSTTGRQPQHF. DNA for the CDR3: TGTGCCAGCAGCACGACAGGGAGACAGCCCCAGCATTTT. The rearrangement uses TRBV6-2 or TRBV6-3 and TRBJ1-5, with 7 bases identical to TRBD1. CDR1 and CDR2 from the germline V gene are MNHEY and SVGEGT. CDR3 size: 13 residues. V gave up 6 bases and J gave up 7 bases; unmatched junction bases: 6.

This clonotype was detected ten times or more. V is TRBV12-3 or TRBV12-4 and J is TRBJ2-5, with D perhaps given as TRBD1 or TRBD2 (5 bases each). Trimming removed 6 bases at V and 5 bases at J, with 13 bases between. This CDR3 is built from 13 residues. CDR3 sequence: CASSKPGRETQYF. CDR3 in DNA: TGTGCCAGCAGCAAACCGGGACGCGAGACCCAGTACTTC.

CDR3 DNA: TGTGCCAGCAGCTTTTCGGATGAGCAGTTCTTC. Its translation: CASSFSDEQFF. The rearrangement links TRBV5-5 to TRBJ2-1; D gene ambiguous. This CDR3 contains 11 residues. The germline V gene has CDR1 SGHKS and CDR2 YYEKEE (reference sequence). Trimming took off 2 bases at V and 8 bases at J, with 5 bases between the two ends.

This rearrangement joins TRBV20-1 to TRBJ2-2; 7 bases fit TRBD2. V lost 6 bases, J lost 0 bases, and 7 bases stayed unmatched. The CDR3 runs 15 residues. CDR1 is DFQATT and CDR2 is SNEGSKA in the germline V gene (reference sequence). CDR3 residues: CSAARGGSNTGELFF. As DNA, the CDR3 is TGCAGTGCGGCTCGCGGGGGATCGAACACCGGGGAGCTGTTTTTT.

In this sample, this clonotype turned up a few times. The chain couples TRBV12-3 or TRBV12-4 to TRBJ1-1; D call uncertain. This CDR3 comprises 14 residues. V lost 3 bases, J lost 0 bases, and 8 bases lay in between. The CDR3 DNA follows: TGTGCCAGCAGTTTCGGGGAAATGAACACTGAAGCTTTCTTT. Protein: CASSFGEMNTEAFF.

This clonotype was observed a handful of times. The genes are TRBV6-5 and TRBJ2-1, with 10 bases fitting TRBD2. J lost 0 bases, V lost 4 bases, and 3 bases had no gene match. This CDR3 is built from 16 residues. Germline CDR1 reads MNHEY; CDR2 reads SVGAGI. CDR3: CASSLLAGDSYNEQFF. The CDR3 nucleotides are TGTGCCAGCAGTTTGCTAGCGGGGGACTCCTACAATGAGCAGTTCTTC.

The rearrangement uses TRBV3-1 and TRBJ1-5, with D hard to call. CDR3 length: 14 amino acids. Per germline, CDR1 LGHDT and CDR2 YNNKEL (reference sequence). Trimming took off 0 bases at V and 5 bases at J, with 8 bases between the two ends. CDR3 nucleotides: TGTGCCAGCAGCCAAGATTACTTCGATCAGCCCCAGCATTTT. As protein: CASSQDYFDQPQHF. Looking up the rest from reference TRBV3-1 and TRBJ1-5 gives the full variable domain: DTAVSQTPKYLVTQMGNDKSIKCEQNLGHDTMYWYKQDSKKFLKIMFSYNNKELIINETVPNRFSPKSPDKAHLNLHINSLELGDSAVYFCASSQDYFDQPQHFGDGTRLSIL.

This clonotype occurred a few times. CDR3 in DNA: TGTGCCAGCAGTTTACGCCAGGGAGCCTCACCCCTCCACTTT. This codes for CASSLRQGASPLHF. The rearrangement links TRBV12-3 or TRBV12-4 to TRBJ1-6; possible D gene TRBD1, 5 bases. Between the trimmed V and J ends, which lost 2 bases and 10 bases, there was a span of 12 bases. CDR3 length: 14 residues.